Shown below are 4 T cell receptor beta chains from a single sample sequenced in a study of PD-1 blockade in mismatch repair-deficient tumors (dated by TCRdb to 2016 to 2017). Receptor libraries were prepared by the immunoSEQ multiplex PCR assay. Held by TCRdb, this immuneACCESS table contains in-frame sequences only and omits some clones. Under half of the omission traces to an unresolved V gene where checked; the cause of the rest is unknown. This sample holds 60,000 to 70,000 clones; more than 70% were observed only once. Jointly, the top ten make up about 15% of the sample. The sequenced sample was peripheral blood, obtained 52 weeks after starting pembrolizumab. These receptors were collected from an adult with mismatch repair-deficient cancer.

The rearrangement uses TRBV6-6 and TRBJ2-3, with D uncertain. Germline lookup yields CDR1 MNHNY and CDR2 SVGAGI (reference sequence). With 2 bases removed from V and 1 base from J, the gap between germline ends came to 13 bases. CDR3 length: 16 amino acids. The CDR3 sequence: CASSYGSEFGTDTQYF. The CDR3, as DNA: TGTGCCAGCAGTTACGGGTCAGAGTTCGGCACAGATACGCAGTATTTT.

There are a few counts of this clone. V and J are TRBV10-3 and TRBJ2-7, with 8 bases lining up with TRBD2. Germline CDR1 is ENHRY and CDR2 is SYGVKD. This CDR3 has 14 amino acids. Trimming cost V 2 bases and J 5 bases; bases outside gene matches: 5. CDR3 bases: TGTGCCATCAGTGAGCGGGGGGGGGGCGACGAGCAGTACTTC. This sequence encodes CAISERGGGDEQYF.

This clone came up a few times. The rearrangement joins TRBV15 to TRBJ2-7; 8 nucleotides match TRBD1. After removal of 5 bases from V and 5 bases from J, the junction contained 8 bases not matched to a gene. Germline V lookup: CDR1 LNHNV, CDR2 YYDKDF (reference sequence). CDR3 length: 14 residues. The CDR3 DNA reads as TGTGCCACCAGCCCCAGGGGGCAGAAGAACGAGCAGTACTTC. Its protein product is CATSPRGQKNEQYF.

The chain is built from TRBV28 and TRBJ1-5, with D maybe TRBD1 (6 bases). Trimming cost V 5 bases and J 0 bases, with 20 bases left between them. The CDR3 is 18 residues long. CDR1 is MDHEN and CDR2 is SYDVKM in the germline V gene. The CDR3 protein is CASSLPFRTDYSNQPQHF. CDR3 nucleotides: TGTGCCAGCAGTCTACCATTTCGGACAGACTATAGCAATCAGCCCCAGCATTTT. The full variable domain, with the rest looked up from reference TRBV28 and TRBJ1-5, is DVKVTQSSRYLVKRTGEKVFLECVQDMDHENMFWYRQDPGLGLRLIYFSYDVKMKEKGDIPEGYSVSREKKERFSLILESASTNQTSMYLCASSLPFRTDYSNQPQHFGDGTRLSIL.